Listed below are T cell receptor beta chains from one sample, sequenced in a study of T-cell memory formation after mild COVID-19. One entry per CDR3 protein, called by TCRdb with MiXCR from the 5' RACE reads. In the table there are around 450,000 distinct CDR3 sequences, around 19% of which are singletons. Sequenced material: PBMCs or a T cell subset sorted from them (not recorded which). These receptors came from an adult woman who had mild COVID-19 (a few samples of this study predate the infection). Cell type and time point are not known. CDR3s include the opening cysteine and the closing phenylalanine or tryptophan. D genes are given only for firm matches. Expanded clones are given a class, and other clones once, few, many or no size at all.

TRBD2	TRBV10-3	TRBJ2-1	NA	TGTGCCATCAGCCCAAGCTTACTAGCGGGGGGTCCACCGTCCTACAATGAGCAGTTCTTC	CAISPSLLAGGPPSYNEQFF
NA	TRBV7-9	TRBJ2-7	NA	TGTGCCAGCAGCTTAGGAGAGGGCACGAGCTCCTACGAGCAGTACTTC	CASSLGEGTSSYEQYF
NA	TRBV18	TRBJ1-2	NA	TGTGCCAGCTCACCACCCGGACTGGCTAACTATGGCTACACCTTC	CASSPPGLANYGYTF
NA	TRBV7-3	TRBJ1-1	NA	TGTGCCAGCAGCTTACTTGGGAGGGTTCCCACCCCGTACACTGAAGCTTTCTTT	CASSLLGRVPTPYTEAFF
TRBD1	TRBV12-3/TRBV12-4	TRBJ2-2	NA	TGTGCCAGCAGTTCGGGACAGCTCACCGGGGAGCTGTTTTTT	CASSSGQLTGELFF
TRBD2	TRBV4-2	TRBJ2-3	few	TGTGCCAGCAGCCATGCAGCGGGAGGCACAGATACGCAGTATTTT	CASSHAAGGTDTQYF
TRBD1	TRBV7-9	TRBJ1-1	many	TGTGCCAGCAGCTACATTAGCGGGGGACAGACCAACACTGAAGCTTTCTTT	CASSYISGGQTNTEAFF
NA	TRBV30	TRBJ1-5	NA	TGTGCCTGGACCAGGGAGGCAGGTCAGCCCCAGCATTTT	CAWTREAGQPQHF
NA	TRBV2	TRBJ2-5	few	TGTGCCAGCAGTGGGGACCATAGGACCCAGTACTTC	CASSGDHRTQYF
TRBD2	TRBV28	TRBJ2-3	NA	TGTGACACCGACCTAGCGGGAGGTGTGAATACGCAGTATTTT	CDTDLAGGVNTQYF
TRBD2	TRBV4-2	TRBJ2-3	many	TGTGCCAGCAGCCAAGGGCTAGCGGGAGCGGATACGCAGTATTTT	CASSQGLAGADTQYF
TRBD2	TRBV5-1	TRBJ2-5	NA	TGCGCCAGCAGCGGCACTAGCGGGGGTGAAGAGACCCAGTACTTC	CASSGTSGGEETQYF
TRBD1	TRBV6-5	TRBJ1-5	NA	TGTGCCAGCAGACAGGACAGGGGGCCAAATCAGCCCCAGCATTTT	CASRQDRGPNQPQHF
NA	TRBV20-1	TRBJ2-7	NA	TGCAGTGCTAGATTCCCGCGGGGCCCCTACGAGCAGTACTTC	CSARFPRGPYEQYF
TRBD2	TRBV4-3	TRBJ2-3	few	TGCGCCAGCAGCCAAGATAGTTGGCGGGAGGGCATAGATACGCAGTATTTT	CASSQDSWREGIDTQYF
NA	TRBV12-3/TRBV12-4	TRBJ1-2	few	TGTGCCAGCACCAGGGGATTTAGGGGCTACACCTTC	CASTRGFRGYTF
TRBD1	TRBV10-3	TRBJ1-1	few	TGTGCCATCAGTGCACAGGGGGACAAGAACACTGAAGCTTTCTTT	CAISAQGDKNTEAFF
NA	TRBV5-1	TRBJ1-1	NA	TGCGCCAGCAGCTTGGGAGGGAACCTGAACACTGAAGCTTTCTTT	CASSLGGNLNTEAFF
NA	TRBV12-3/TRBV12-4	TRBJ1-4	few	TGTGCCAGCAGTTTTCGACAGGCCTATGAAAAACTGTTTTTT	CASSFRQAYEKLFF
TRBD2	TRBV10-2	TRBJ2-2	NA	TGCGCCAGCAGTGAACTAGCGGGGGGGCCTTCCGGGGAGCTGTTTTTT	CASSELAGGPSGELFF
NA	TRBV3-1	TRBJ1-1	NA	TGTGCCAGCAGCCAAGGGGACGGGAGAAGCAGGACTGAAGCTTTCTTT	CASSQGDGRSRTEAFF
NA	TRBV11-2	TRBJ1-6	NA	TGTGCCAGCAGCTTAGACGGGGGAGGATCACCCCTCCACTTT	CASSLDGGGSPLHF
NA	TRBV6-5	TRBJ1-2	NA	TGTGCCAGCAGGCCCACACAGGGTTATGGCTACACCTTC	CASRPTQGYGYTF